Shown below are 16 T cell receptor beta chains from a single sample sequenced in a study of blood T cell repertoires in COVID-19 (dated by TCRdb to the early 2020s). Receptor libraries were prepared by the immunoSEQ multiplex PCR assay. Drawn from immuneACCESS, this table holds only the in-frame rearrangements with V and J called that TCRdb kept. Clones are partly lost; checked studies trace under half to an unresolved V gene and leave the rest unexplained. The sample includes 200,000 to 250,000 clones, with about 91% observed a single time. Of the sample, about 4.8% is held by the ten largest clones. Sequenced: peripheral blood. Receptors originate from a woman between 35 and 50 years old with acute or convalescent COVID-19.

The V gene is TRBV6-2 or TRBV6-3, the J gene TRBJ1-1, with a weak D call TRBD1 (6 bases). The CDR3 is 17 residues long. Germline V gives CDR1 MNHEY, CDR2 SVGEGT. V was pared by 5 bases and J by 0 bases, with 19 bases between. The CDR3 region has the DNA TGTGCCAGCAGTACGTGGGTAAGGGGGAATATGAACACTGAAGCTTTCTTT. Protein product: CASSTWVRGNMNTEAFF.

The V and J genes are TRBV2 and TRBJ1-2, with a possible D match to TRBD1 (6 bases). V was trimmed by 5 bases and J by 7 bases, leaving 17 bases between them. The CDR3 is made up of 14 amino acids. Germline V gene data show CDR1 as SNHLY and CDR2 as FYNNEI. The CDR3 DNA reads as TGTGCCAGCAGTCCAGACAGGAGAAAGGGTGGCTACACCTTC. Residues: CASSPDRRKGGYTF.

CDR3 residues: CASSRDRGAWPQHF. Here the CDR3 DNA reads TGTGCCAGCAGTCGAGACAGGGGGGCATGGCCCCAGCATTTT. The V and J genes are TRBV2 and TRBJ1-5; 9 positions agree with TRBD1. CDR1 and CDR2 from the germline V gene are SNHLY and FYNNEI. The CDR3 loop spans 14 amino acids. Trimming at V came to 5 bases and at J to 9 bases, leaving 8 bases not matched to a gene.

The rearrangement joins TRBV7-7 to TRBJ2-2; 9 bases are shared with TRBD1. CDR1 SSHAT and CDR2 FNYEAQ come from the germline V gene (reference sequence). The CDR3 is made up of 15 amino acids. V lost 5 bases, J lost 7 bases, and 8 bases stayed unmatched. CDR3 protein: CASSRTQGADGELFF. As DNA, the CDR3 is TGTGCCAGCAGCCGTACACAGGGGGCGGACGGGGAGCTGTTTTTT.

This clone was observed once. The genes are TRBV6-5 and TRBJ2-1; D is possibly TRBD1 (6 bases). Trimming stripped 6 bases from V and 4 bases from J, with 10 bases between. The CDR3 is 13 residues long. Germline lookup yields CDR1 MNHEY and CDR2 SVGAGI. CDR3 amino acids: CASSRTAYNEQFF. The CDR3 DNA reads TGTGCCAGCAGCCGGACAGCTTACAATGAGCAGTTCTTC.

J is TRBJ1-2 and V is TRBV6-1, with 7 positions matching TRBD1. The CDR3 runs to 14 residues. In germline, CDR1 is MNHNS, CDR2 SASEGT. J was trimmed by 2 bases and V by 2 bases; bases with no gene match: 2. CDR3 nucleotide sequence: TGTGCCAGCAGTGAATTGGACAGGAACTATGGCTACACCTTC. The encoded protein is CASSELDRNYGYTF.

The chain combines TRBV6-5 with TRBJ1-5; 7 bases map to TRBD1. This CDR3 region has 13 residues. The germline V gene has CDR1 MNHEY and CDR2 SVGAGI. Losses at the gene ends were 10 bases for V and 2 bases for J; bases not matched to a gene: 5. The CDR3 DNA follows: TGTGCCACTTACAGGGGTGGCAATCAGCCCCAGCATTTT. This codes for CATYRGGNQPQHF.

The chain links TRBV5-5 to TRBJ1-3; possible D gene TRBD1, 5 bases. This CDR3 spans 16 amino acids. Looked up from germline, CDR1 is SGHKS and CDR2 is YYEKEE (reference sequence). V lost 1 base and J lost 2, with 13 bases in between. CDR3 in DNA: TGTGCCAGCAGCTTGTTAGACAGATCCACTGGAAACACCATATATTTT. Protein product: CASSLLDRSTGNTIYF.

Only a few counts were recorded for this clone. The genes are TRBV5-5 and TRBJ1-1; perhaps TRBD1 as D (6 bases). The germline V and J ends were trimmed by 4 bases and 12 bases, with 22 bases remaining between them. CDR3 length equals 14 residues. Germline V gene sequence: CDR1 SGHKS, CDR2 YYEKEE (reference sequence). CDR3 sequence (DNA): TGTGCCAGCAGCCTAAAGCCTACAGGGTCTCGAACTTTCTTT. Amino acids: CASSLKPTGSRTFF.

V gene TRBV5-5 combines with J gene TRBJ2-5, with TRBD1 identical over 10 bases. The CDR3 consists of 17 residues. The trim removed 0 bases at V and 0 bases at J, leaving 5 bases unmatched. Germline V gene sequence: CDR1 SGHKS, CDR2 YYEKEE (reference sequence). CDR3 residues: CASSLVDRGRDQETQYF. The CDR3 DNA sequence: TGTGCCAGCAGCTTGGTGGACAGGGGGAGAGACCAAGAGACCCAGTACTTC.

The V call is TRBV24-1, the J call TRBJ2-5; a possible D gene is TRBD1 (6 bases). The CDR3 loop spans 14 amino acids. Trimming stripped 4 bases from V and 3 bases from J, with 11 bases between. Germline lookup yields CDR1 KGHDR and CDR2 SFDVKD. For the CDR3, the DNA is TGTGCCACCAGTGACCACTGGACAGAAGAGACCCAGTACTTC. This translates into CATSDHWTEETQYF.

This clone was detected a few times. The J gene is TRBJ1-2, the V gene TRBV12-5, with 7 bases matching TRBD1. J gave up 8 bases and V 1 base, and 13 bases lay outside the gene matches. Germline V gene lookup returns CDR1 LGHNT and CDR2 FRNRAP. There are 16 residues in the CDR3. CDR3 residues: CASGLERGLTSGGYTF. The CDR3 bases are TGTGCTAGTGGTTTGGAGAGGGGGCTAACTTCGGGAGGCTACACCTTC.

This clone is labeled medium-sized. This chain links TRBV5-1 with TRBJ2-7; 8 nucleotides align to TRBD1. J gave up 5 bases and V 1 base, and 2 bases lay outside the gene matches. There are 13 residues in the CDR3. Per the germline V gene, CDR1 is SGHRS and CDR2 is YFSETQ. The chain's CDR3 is CASSLSGGNEQYV. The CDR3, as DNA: TGCGCCAGCAGCTTGTCAGGGGGCAACGAGCAGTACGTC.

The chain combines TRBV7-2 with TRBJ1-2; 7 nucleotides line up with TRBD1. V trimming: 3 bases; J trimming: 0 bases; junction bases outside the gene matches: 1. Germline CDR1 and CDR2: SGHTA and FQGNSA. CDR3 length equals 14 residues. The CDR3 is CASSLGQTNYGYTF. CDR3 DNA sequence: TGTGCCAGCAGCTTGGGACAGACTAACTATGGCTACACCTTC.

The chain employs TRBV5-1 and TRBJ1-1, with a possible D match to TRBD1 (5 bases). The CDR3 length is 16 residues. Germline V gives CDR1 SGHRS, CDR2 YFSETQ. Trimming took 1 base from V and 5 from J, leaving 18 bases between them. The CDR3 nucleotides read TGCGCCAGCAGCTTGAACATACACCAGGGAAAGACTGAAGCTTTCTTT. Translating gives CASSLNIHQGKTEAFF.

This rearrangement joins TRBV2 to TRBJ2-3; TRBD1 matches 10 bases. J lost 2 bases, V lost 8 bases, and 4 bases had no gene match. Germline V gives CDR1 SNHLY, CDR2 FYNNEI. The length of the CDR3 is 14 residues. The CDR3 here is CASLDRGNTDTQYF. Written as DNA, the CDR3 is TGTGCCAGCCTGGACAGGGGGAACACAGATACGCAGTATTTT.